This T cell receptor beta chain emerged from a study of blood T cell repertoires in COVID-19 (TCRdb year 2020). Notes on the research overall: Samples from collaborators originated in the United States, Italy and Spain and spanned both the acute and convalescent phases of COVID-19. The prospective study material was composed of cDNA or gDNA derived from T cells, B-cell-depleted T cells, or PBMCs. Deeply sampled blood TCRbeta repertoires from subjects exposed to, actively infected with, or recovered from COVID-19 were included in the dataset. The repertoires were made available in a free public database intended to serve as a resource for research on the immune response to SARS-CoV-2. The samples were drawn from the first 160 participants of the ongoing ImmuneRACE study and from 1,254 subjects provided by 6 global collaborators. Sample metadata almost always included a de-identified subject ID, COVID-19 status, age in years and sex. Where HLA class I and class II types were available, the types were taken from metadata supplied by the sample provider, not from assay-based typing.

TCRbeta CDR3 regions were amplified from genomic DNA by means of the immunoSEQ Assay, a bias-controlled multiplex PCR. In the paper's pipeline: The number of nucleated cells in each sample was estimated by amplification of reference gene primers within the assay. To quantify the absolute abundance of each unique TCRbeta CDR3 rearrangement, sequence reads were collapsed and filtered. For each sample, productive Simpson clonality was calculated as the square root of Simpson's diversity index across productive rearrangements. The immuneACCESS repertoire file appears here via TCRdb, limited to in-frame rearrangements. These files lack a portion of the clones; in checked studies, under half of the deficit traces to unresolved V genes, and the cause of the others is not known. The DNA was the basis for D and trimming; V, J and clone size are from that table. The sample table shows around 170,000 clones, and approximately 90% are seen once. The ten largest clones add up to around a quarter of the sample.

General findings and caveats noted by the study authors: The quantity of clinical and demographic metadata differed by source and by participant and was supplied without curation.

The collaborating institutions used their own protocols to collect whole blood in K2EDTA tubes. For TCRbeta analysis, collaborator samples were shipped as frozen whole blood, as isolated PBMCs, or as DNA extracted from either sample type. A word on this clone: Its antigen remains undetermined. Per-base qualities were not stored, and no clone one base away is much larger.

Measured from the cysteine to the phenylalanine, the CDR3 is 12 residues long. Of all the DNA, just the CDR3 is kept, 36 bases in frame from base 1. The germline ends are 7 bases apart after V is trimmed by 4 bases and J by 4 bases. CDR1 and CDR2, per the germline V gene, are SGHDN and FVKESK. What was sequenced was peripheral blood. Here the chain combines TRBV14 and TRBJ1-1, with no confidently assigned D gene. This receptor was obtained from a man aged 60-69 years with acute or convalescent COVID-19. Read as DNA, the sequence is TGTGCCAGCAGCCGACTCCGCACTGAAGCTTTCTTT. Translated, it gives CASSRLRTEAFF.